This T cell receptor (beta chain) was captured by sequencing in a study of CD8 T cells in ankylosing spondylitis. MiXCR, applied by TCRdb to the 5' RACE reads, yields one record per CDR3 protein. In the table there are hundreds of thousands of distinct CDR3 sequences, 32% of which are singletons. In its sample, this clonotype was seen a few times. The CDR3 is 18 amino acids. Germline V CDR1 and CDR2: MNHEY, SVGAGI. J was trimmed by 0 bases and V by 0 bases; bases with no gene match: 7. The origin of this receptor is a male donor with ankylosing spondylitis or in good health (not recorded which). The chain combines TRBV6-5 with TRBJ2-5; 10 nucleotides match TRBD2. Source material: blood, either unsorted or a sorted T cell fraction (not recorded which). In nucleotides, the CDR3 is TGTGCCAGCAGTTACTCGTATAGCGGGGGGATATACCAAGAGACCCAGTACTTC. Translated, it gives CASSYSYSGGIYQETQYF.